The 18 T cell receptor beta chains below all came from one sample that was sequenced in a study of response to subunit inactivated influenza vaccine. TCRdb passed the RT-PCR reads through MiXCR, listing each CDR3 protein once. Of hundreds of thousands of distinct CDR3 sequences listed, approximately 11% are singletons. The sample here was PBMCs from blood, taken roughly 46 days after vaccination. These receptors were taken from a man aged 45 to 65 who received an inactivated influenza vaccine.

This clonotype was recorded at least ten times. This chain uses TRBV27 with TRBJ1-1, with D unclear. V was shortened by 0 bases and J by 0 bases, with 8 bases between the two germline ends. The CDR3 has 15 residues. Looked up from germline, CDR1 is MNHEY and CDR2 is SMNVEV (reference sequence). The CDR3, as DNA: TGTGCCAGCAGTTTATCGCCAGCAATGAACACTGAAGCTTTCTTT. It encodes CASSLSPAMNTEAFF.

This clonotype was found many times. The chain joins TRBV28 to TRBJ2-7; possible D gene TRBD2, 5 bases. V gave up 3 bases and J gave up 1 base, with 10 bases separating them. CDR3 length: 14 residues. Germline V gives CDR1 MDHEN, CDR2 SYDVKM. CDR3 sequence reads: CASSLDGESYEQYF. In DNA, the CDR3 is TGTGCCAGCAGTTTGGATGGGGAGTCCTACGAGCAGTACTTC.

The CDR3 DNA reads as TGCAGTGCTAACGGGGGGAGCAATCAGCCCCAGCATTTT. It translates to CSANGGSNQPQHF. This chain links TRBV20-1 with TRBJ1-5; TRBD1 might be the D (5 bases). Looked up from germline, CDR1 is DFQATT and CDR2 is SNEGSKA (reference sequence). The ends were cut back, 4 bases at V and 1 base at J, with 8 bases in the middle. The CDR3 loop spans 13 amino acids.

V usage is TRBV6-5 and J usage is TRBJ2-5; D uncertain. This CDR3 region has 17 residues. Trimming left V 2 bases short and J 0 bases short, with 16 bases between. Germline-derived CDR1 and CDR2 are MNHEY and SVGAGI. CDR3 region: CASSYAPSISYQETQYF. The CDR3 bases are TGTGCCAGCAGTTACGCCCCCTCCATTTCGTACCAAGAGACCCAGTACTTC.

In DNA form, the CDR3 reads TGCAGTGCTGGACAGGGAAGGGGCTACACCTTC. It translates to CSAGQGRGYTF. The rearrangement links TRBV20-1 to TRBJ1-2, with 8 bases fitting TRBD1. The CDR3 length is 11 residues. The germline V gene encodes CDR1 DFQATT and CDR2 SNEGSKA (reference sequence). V gave up 5 bases and J gave up 8 bases; unmatched junction bases: 4.

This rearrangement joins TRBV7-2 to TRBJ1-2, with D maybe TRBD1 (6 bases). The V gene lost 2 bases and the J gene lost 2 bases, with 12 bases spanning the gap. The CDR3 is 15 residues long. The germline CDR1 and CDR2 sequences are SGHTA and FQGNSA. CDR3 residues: CASSLSTGPNYGYTF. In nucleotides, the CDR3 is TGTGCCAGCAGCTTAAGCACAGGGCCCAACTATGGCTACACCTTC.

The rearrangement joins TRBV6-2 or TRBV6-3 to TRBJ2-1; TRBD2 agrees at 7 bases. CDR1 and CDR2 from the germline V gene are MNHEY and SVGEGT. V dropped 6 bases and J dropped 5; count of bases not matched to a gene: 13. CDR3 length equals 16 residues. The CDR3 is CASSPGEGWWDNEQFF. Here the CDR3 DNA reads TGTGCCAGCAGCCCCGGGGAGGGGTGGTGGGACAATGAGCAGTTCTTC.

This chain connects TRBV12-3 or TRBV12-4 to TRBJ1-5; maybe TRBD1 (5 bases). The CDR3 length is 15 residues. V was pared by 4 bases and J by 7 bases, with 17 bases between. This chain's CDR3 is CASSSSGLRGQPQHF. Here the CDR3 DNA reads TGTGCCAGCAGTTCATCAGGGCTCCGAGGCCAGCCCCAGCATTTT.

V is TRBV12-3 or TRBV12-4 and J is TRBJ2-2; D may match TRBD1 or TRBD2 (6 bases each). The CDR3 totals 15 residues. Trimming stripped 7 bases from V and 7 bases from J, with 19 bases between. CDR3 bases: TGTGCCAGCACCCCTGGGCAGGGGCGGGACGGGGAGCTGTTTTTT. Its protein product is CASTPGQGRDGELFF.

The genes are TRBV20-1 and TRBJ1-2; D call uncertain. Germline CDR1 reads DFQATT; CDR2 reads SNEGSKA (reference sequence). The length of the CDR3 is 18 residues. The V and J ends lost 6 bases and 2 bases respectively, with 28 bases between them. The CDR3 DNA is TGCAGTGCAGACTTCACACCCGGCAGCGTTCCCCCCAACTATGGCTACACCTTC. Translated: CSADFTPGSVPPNYGYTF.

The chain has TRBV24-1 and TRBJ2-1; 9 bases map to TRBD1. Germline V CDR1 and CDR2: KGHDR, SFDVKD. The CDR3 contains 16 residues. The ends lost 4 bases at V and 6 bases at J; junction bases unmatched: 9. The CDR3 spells CATSEPPGQGFNEQFF. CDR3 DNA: TGTGCCACCAGTGAGCCGCCGGGACAGGGTTTCAATGAGCAGTTCTTC.

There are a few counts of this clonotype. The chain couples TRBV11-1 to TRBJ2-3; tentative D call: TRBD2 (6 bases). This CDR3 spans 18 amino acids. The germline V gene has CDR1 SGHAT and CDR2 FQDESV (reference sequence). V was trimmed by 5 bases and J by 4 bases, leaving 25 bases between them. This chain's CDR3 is CASSHGRRGPGIADTQYF. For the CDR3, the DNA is TGTGCCAGCAGCCACGGGAGAAGGGGTCCTGGGATCGCAGATACGCAGTATTTT.

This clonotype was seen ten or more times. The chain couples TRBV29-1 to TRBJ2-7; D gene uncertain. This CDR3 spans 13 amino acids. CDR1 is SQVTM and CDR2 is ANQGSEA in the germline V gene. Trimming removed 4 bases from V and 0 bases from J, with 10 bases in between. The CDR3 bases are TGCAGCGTTGCTCGCCGAAACTCCTACGAGCAGTACTTC. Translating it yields CSVARRNSYEQYF.

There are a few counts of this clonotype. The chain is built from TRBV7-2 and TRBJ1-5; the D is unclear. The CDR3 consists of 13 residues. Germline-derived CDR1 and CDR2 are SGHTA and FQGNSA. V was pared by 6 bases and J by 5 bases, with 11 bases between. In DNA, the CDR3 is TGTGCCAGCAGTCCAACTTGGGATCAGCCCCAGCATTTT. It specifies CASSPTWDQPQHF. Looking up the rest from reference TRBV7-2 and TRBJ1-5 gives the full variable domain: GAGVSQSPSNKVTEKGKDVELRCDPISGHTALYWYRQSLGQGLEFLIYFQGNSAPDKSGLPSDRFSAERTGGSVSTLTIQRTQQEDSAVYLCASSPTWDQPQHFGDGTRLSIL.

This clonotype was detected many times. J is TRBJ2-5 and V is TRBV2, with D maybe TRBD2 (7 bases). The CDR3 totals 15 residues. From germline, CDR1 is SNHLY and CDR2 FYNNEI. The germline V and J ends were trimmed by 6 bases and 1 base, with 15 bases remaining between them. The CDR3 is CASRSRGALQETQYF. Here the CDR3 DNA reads TGTGCCAGCAGGAGCCGGGGGGCCCTCCAAGAGACCCAGTACTTC.

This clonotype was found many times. The CDR3 nucleotides read TGCAGTGCTAGAGGTCCCCGGGGGTATCAAGAGACCCAGTACTTC. This sequence encodes CSARGPRGYQETQYF. This chain connects TRBV20-1 to TRBJ2-5, with a possible D match to TRBD2 (6 bases). This CDR3 is built from 15 residues. Deletions cut 1 base from V and 2 bases from J, with 14 bases between. The V gene's germline CDR1 is DFQATT and CDR2 SNEGSKA (reference sequence).

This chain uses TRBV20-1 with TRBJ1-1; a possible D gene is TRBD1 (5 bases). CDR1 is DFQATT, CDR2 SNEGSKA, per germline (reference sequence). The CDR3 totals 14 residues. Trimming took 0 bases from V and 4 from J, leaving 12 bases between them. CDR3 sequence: CSARDFSGATEAFF. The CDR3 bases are TGCAGTGCTAGAGATTTTAGTGGGGCCACTGAAGCTTTCTTT.

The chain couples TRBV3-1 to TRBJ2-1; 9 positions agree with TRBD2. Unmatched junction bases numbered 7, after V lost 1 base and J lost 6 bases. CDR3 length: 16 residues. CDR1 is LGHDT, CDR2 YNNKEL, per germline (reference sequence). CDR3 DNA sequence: TGTGCCAGCAGCCAAGTGTGGCCTAGCGGGGTCAATGAGCAGTTCTTC. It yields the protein CASSQVWPSGVNEQFF.